These 17 T cell receptor beta chains originate from one sample sequenced in a study of T cell responses to AZD1222 COVID-19 vaccine. The table came from immunoSEQ multiplex PCR; TCRdb's copy has only in-frame clones and leaves some out. This table holds more than 150,000 clones, approximately 93% found once. The source was peripheral blood, collected 28 days after the second AZD1222 dose. The receptor source for this set is an adult who received the AZD1222 COVID-19 vaccine.

By share, this clone ranks as large. This rearrangement joins TRBV3-1 (or the pseudogene TRBV3-2) to TRBJ1-1; a weak D match, TRBD1 (5 bases). Trimming pared 0 bases from V and 6 bases from J, leaving 14 bases between. This CDR3 is 15 amino acids long. Germline CDR1 reads LGHDT; CDR2 reads YNNKEL (reference sequence). CDR3 sequence (DNA): TGTGCCAGCAGCCAAGACTTCTCAGGGTTGCCTGAAGCTTTCTTT. Protein sequence: CASSQDFSGLPEAFF.

With regard to this clone: At one boundary the junction diverges from the germline segment, which might be a read error. The chain is built from TRBV6-2 or TRBV6-3 and TRBJ2-1, with 8 bases matching TRBD2. Germline V gene data show CDR1 as MNHEY and CDR2 as SVGEGT. CDR3 size: 12 residues. CDR3: CASSTPWREVVF. Written as DNA, the CDR3 is TGTGCCAGCAGTACCCCCTGGCGGGAGGTGGTCTTC.

The rearrangement joins TRBV7-2 to TRBJ1-6, with D perhaps TRBD1 (5 bases). The CDR3 is 16 residues long. Trimming cost V 3 bases and J 4 bases, with 13 bases left between them. The germline CDR1 and CDR2 sequences are SGHTA and FQGNSA. The CDR3 is CASSLGWGSYNSPLHF. The CDR3 region has the DNA TGTGCCAGCAGCTTGGGGTGGGGCTCATATAATTCACCCCTCCACTTT.

This CDR3 is CASSGREGLSTDTQYF. The CDR3 region has the DNA TGTGCCAGCAGTGGGCGGGAGGGATTAAGCACAGATACGCAGTATTTT. The chain uses TRBV5-5 and TRBJ2-3; 9 bases line up with TRBD2. Germline CDR1 reads SGHKS; CDR2 reads YYEKEE (reference sequence). The CDR3 sequence is 16 residues long. Germline trimming cut 5 bases from V and 0 bases from J; bases unmatched to any gene: 7.

The chain has TRBV7-9 and TRBJ2-7, with unresolved D. The CDR3 is 16 amino acids. Trimming shortened V by 1 base and J by 2 bases, and 15 bases separated the two germline ends. Germline V gives CDR1 SEHNR, CDR2 FQNEAQ (reference sequence). CDR3 sequence (DNA): TGTGCCAGCAGCTTAGAGCAGTCGGCCGGCGCCTACGAGCAGTACTTC. The encoded protein is CASSLEQSAGAYEQYF.

The gene calls are TRBV7-2 and TRBJ2-1; no firm D call. The germline CDR1 and CDR2 sequences are SGHTA and FQGNSA. Trimming shortened V by 8 bases and J by 0 bases, and 8 bases separated the two germline ends. The CDR3 consists of 13 residues. Here the CDR3 DNA reads TGTGCCAGCCGGAACAGCTCCTACAATGAGCAGTTCTTC. Translated: CASRNSSYNEQFF.

The chain has TRBV14 and TRBJ1-2, with unresolved D. The CDR3 sequence is 14 residues long. Germline V gene data show CDR1 as SGHDN and CDR2 as FVKESK. V shed 0 bases and J shed 8 bases, with 13 bases lying between them. CDR3 DNA: TGTGCCAGCAGCCAAGATTCCGCGTGGGAGGGCTACACCTTC. It specifies CASSQDSAWEGYTF.

The chain combines TRBV19 with TRBJ2-1; 10 bases agree with TRBD2. Germline V gene lookup returns CDR1 LNHDA and CDR2 SQIVND (reference sequence). CDR3 length equals 16 residues. J was trimmed by 0 bases and V by 5 bases; bases with no gene match: 4. The CDR3 spells CASSPLAGVSYNEQFF. Here the CDR3 DNA reads TGTGCCAGTAGTCCCCTAGCGGGAGTCTCCTACAATGAGCAGTTCTTC.

The V gene is TRBV15, the J gene TRBJ2-7, with D possibly being TRBD2 (6 bases). V lost 1 base and J 8 bases, leaving 18 bases between the germline ends. There are 15 residues in the CDR3. Germline loops: CDR1 LNHNV, CDR2 YYDKDF (reference sequence). For the CDR3, the DNA is TGTGCCACCAGCAGAGTCCCGGGACCGGGAGTTAAGCAGTACTTC. This translates into CATSRVPGPGVKQYF.

The V gene is TRBV7-9, the J gene TRBJ2-2; 9 bases are shared with TRBD2. Germline values: CDR1 SEHNR, CDR2 FQNEAQ (reference sequence). The CDR3 runs 16 residues. V lost 4 bases to trimming and J lost 6 bases; unmatched junction nucleotides: 9. In nucleotides, the CDR3 is TGTGCCAGCAGCTCAGTAGCGGGAGTCGGGGCCGGGGAGCTGTTTTTT. Translated: CASSSVAGVGAGELFF.

V and J are TRBV7-2 and TRBJ2-1; possible D gene TRBD2, 5 bases. CDR1 is SGHTA, CDR2 FQGNSA, per germline. The V end was cut by 1 base, the J end by 8 bases, with 15 bases between. This CDR3 contains 15 residues. The CDR3 loop is CASSLVLFEGYEQFF. The DNA for the CDR3 is TGTGCCAGCAGCTTAGTGCTTTTCGAGGGCTATGAGCAGTTCTTC.

This clone was observed once. The chain is built from TRBV27 and TRBJ2-1; D gene unclear. CDR1 and CDR2 (germline): MNHEY, SMNVEV (reference sequence). The CDR3 has 16 residues. Trimming left V 8 bases short and J 2 bases short, with 19 bases between. The chain's CDR3 is CASRNRADTPYNEQFF. CDR3 nucleotides: TGTGCCAGCCGAAACCGGGCAGACACGCCCTACAATGAGCAGTTCTTC.

This chain uses TRBV29-1 with TRBJ2-7, with D possibly called TRBD1 or TRBD2 (6 bases each). V was cut by 6 bases and J by 1 base, with 16 bases left in between. This CDR3 is 14 amino acids long. The germline CDR1 and CDR2 sequences are SQVTM and ANQGSEA. This chain's CDR3 is CSVAWQGRSYEQYF. DNA for the CDR3: TGCAGCGTGGCATGGCAGGGGAGGTCCTACGAGCAGTACTTC.

The chain employs TRBV11-3 and TRBJ2-5; D may be TRBD1 (5 bases). Germline CDR1 and CDR2: SGHNT and YENEEA. The ends were cut back, 4 bases at V and 3 bases at J, with 12 bases in the middle. CDR3 length: 14 amino acids. DNA of the CDR3: TGTGCCAGCAGCTCCCGGAAAGGGGAAGAGACCCAGTACTTC. Protein: CASSSRKGEETQYF.

V is TRBV30 and J is TRBJ2-5; D call uncertain. Germline CDR1 and CDR2: GTSNPN and SVGIG (reference sequence). The CDR3 is 13 amino acids. Trimming pared 3 bases from V and 7 bases from J, leaving 15 bases between. Here the CDR3 DNA reads TGTGCCTGGAGAGAAAGTCCGCCCGGGACCCAGTACTTC. Amino acids: CAWRESPPGTQYF.

J is TRBJ2-7 and V is TRBV29-1; D uncertain. V was clipped by 0 bases and J by 5 bases, with 14 bases between them. The CDR3 sequence is 14 residues long. Germline CDR1 is SQVTM and CDR2 is ANQGSEA. The CDR3 nucleotides read TGCAGCGTTGAAGATAAGGGCCTTTCCCACGAGCAGTACTTC. Amino acid sequence: CSVEDKGLSHEQYF.

CDR3 sequence (DNA): TGCGCCAGCAGTCAACGTCCCGGGAGCCCATTTGCTGAGCAGTTCTTC. Amino acids: CASSQRPGSPFAEQFF. This chain links TRBV23-1 with TRBJ2-1; D may be TRBD2 (6 bases). TRBV23-1 is labeled an ORF, and its function is uncertain. The CDR3 is 16 amino acids. Trimming took 2 bases from V and 9 from J, leaving 20 bases between them.